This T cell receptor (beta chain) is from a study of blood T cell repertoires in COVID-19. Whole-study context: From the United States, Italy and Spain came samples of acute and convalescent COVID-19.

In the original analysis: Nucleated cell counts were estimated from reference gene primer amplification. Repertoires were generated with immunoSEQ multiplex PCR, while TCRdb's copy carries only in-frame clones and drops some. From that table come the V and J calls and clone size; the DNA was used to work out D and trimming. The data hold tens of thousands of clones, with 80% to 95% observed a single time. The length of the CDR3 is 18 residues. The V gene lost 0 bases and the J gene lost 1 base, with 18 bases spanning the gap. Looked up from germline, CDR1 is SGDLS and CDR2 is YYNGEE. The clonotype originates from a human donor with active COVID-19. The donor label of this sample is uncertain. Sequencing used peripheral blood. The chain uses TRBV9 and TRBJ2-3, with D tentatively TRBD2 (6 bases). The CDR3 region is CASSVAWRLDPGTDTQYF. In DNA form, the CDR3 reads TGTGCCAGCAGCGTAGCGTGGAGACTAGATCCGGGCACAGATACGCAGTATTTT.